Listed below are T cell receptor beta chains from one sample, sequenced in a study of cytomegalovirus exposure and HLA in healthy donors. Assay: immunoSEQ multiplex PCR; the TCRdb copy retains only in-frame clones and omits some. The data hold some 130,000 clones, with about 74% observed a single time. Material for sequencing was PBMCs. These receptors were obtained from a woman in her 50s in good health and CMV-seropositive. Each CDR3 is given with its conserved first and last residue. The D gene is left open where the match is weak. Size values are once, few and many counts, or a class for expanded clones, and some rows have none.

v_call	d_call	cdr3_length	clone_size	j_call	cdr3_aa	cdr3_nt
TRBV5-6	NA	13	NA	TRBJ1-1	CASSLLGPTEAFF	TGTGCCAGCAGCTTGCTGGGCCCCACTGAAGCTTTCTTC
TRBV4-3	NA	15	NA	TRBJ2-1	CASSLQDNRYNEQFF	TGCGCCAGCAGCCTTCAGGACAACCGATACAATGAGCAGTTCTTC
TRBV7-6	NA	15	NA	TRBJ1-5	CASSLDLPGNQPQHF	TGTGCCAGCAGCTTAGATCTGCCCGGTAATCAGCCCCAGCATTTT
TRBV18	NA	14	NA	TRBJ2-5	CASSPGRRQETQYF	TGTGCCAGCTCACCAGGGAGACGCCAAGAGACCCAGTACTTC
TRBV30	NA	12	NA	TRBJ1-5	CAWDFSNQPQHF	TGTGCCTGGGACTTTAGCAATCAGCCCCAGCATTTT
TRBV18	NA	14	NA	TRBJ2-7	CASSHPQGPYEQYF	TGTGCCAGCTCACACCCACAGGGCCCCTACGAGCAGTACTTC
TRBV5-1	NA	13	NA	TRBJ2-7	CASSRDRNYEQYF	TGCGCCAGCAGCCGCGACAGGAACTACGAGCAGTACTTC
TRBV18	NA	15	NA	TRBJ1-5	CASSPQDPGGQPQHF	TGTGCCAGCTCACCACAGGACCCCGGGGGACAGCCCCAGCATTTT
TRBV13	NA	14	NA	TRBJ2-3	CASRFGVSTDTQYF	TGTGCCAGCAGGTTCGGGGTTAGCACAGATACGCAGTATTTT
TRBV7-2	TRBD2	12	NA	TRBJ2-3	CASGLAADTQYF	TGTGCCAGTGGACTAGCCGCAGATACGCAGTATTTT
TRBV6-6	NA	15	NA	TRBJ1-5	CASSNPRSPFQPQHF	TGTGCCAGCAGCAACCCCAGGTCCCCCTTTCAGCCCCAGCATTTT
TRBV11-3	NA	12	NA	TRBJ2-2	CASSLVEGELFF	TGTGCCAGCAGCTTAGTAGAAGGGGAGCTGTTTTTT
TRBV9	NA	15	few	TRBJ1-1	CASSVEGGRQTPIFF	TGTGCCAGCAGCGTAGAGGGGGGGCGTCAGACTCCGATTTTCTTT
TRBV2	NA	10	NA	TRBJ2-3	CASSQDTQYF	TGTGCCAGCAGTCAGGATACGCAGTATTTT
TRBV13	TRBD2	15	NA	TRBJ2-2	CASSLRLAGTGELFF	TGTGCCAGCAGCCTTAGACTAGCGGGCACCGGGGAGCTGTTTTTT
TRBV18	TRBD1	16	NA	TRBJ2-3	CASSPAAGQATDTQYF	TGTGCCAGCTCACCTGCCGCGGGACAGGCGACAGATACGCAGTATTTT
TRBV6-7	TRBD2	17	NA	TRBJ2-1	CASSYPIAGGSYNEQFF	TGTGCCAGCAGTTACCCGATAGCGGGGGGCTCCTACAATGAGCAGTTCTTC
TRBV2	NA	13	NA	TRBJ1-5	CASSRLLGQPQHF	TGTGCCAGCAGTCGTCTCCTGGGCCAGCCCCAGCATTTT
TRBV29-1	TRBD1	15	NA	TRBJ2-1	CSVLTPGQQNNEQFF	TGCAGCGTTCTCACACCGGGACAGCAAAACAATGAGCAGTTCTTC
TRBV5-5	TRBD1	14	few	TRBJ2-7	CASSSRDRKPEQYF	TGTGCCAGCAGCTCCCGGGACAGAAAACCCGAGCAGTACTTC
TRBV5-1	NA	15	once	TRBJ1-4	CASSLDAGDNEKLFF	TGCGCCAGCAGCTTGGACGCAGGGGACAATGAAAAACTGTTTTTT
TRBV4-1	NA	15	once	TRBJ2-5	CASSQEWAVGETQYF	TGCGCCAGCAGCCAAGAGTGGGCAGTCGGCGAGACCCAGTACTTC
TRBV19	TRBD1	14	NA	TRBJ1-2	CASSIGTGPYGYTF	TGTGCCAGTAGTATCGGGACAGGGCCCTATGGCTACACCTTC